Below, 10 T cell receptor beta chains from the same sample are listed, as sequenced in a study of T cells after posttransplantation cyclophosphamide. The repertoire was sequenced with immunoSEQ multiplex PCR; TCRdb's copy has only in-frame clones and lacks some. The sample contains 30,000 to 35,000 clones, none occurring once; under 7% lies in the top ten. The sequenced sample was PBMCs. The receptors shown here come from a woman aged 45-59 years in good health and a related stem cell transplant donor.

This clone came up a few times. The chain couples TRBV28 to TRBJ2-3, with 10 bases fitting TRBD2. CDR3 length: 16 residues. V trimming: 7 bases; J trimming: 5 bases; junction bases outside the gene matches: 12. Germline CDR1 MDHEN, CDR2 SYDVKM. CDR3 loop: CASIPPLAGERDTQYF. The DNA for the CDR3 is TGTGCCAGCATCCCGCCCCTAGCGGGAGAGCGAGATACGCAGTATTTT.

This clone was detected a few times. The chain carries TRBV9 and TRBJ2-2, with 7 positions matching TRBD2. After removal of 2 bases from V and 8 bases from J, the junction contained 6 bases not matched to a gene. The CDR3 loop spans 14 amino acids. CDR1 SGDLS and CDR2 YYNGEE come from the germline V gene. The CDR3 sequence is CASSVAGVLGELFF. DNA of the CDR3: TGTGCCAGCAGCGTCGCGGGAGTGTTGGGGGAGCTGTTTTTT.

The chain links TRBV15 to TRBJ2-7; D is undetermined. This CDR3 spans 13 amino acids. The germline V gene encodes CDR1 LNHNV and CDR2 YYDKDF (reference sequence). Trimming removed 8 bases from V and 4 bases from J, with 15 bases in between. CDR3 DNA: TGTGCCACCGGTGTGGCAGGCCGATACGAGCAGTACTTC. The encoded protein is CATGVAGRYEQYF.

The chain couples TRBV4-1 to TRBJ2-3; D gene uncertain. V lost 4 bases to trimming and J lost 4 bases, with 18 bases between them. CDR3 size: 16 residues. Per germline, CDR1 MGHRA and CDR2 YSYEKL. The CDR3 loop is CASSRVRSLSADTQYF. CDR3 coding DNA: TGCGCCAGCAGCCGCGTACGTAGCCTGTCCGCAGATACGCAGTATTTT.

The J gene is TRBJ2-7, the V gene TRBV6-5, with a weak D call TRBD1 (6 bases). V was shortened by 8 bases and J by 2 bases, with 13 bases between the two germline ends. Germline V CDR1 and CDR2: MNHEY, SVGAGI. The CDR3 spans 13 residues. CDR3 protein: CASGNREPYEQYF. CDR3 nucleotide sequence: TGTGCCAGCGGAAACAGGGAACCCTACGAGCAGTACTTC.

This clone was recorded at least ten times. This chain joins TRBV28 and TRBJ2-7; D may be TRBD1 (5 bases). The CDR3 has 12 amino acids. Germline V gene sequence: CDR1 MDHEN, CDR2 SYDVKM. V lost 6 bases, J lost 2 bases, and 8 bases lay in between. The CDR3 DNA is TGTGCCAGCAGACAGGTTCCCTACGAGCAGTACTTC. Its protein product is CASRQVPYEQYF.

There are many counts of this clone. The V call is TRBV30, the J call TRBJ2-1, with D unclear. Germline values: CDR1 GTSNPN, CDR2 SVGIG (reference sequence). This CDR3 has 14 amino acids. Trimming pared 4 bases from V and 7 bases from J, leaving 17 bases between. CDR3 amino acids: CAWNVGRVGNEQFF. The CDR3 nucleotides read TGTGCCTGGAATGTAGGAAGGGTTGGGAATGAGCAGTTCTTC.

The rearrangement links TRBV29-1 to TRBJ1-5, with D possibly being TRBD1 (5 bases). Deletions cut 7 bases from V and 3 bases from J, with 13 bases between. The CDR3 has 13 amino acids. CDR1 is SQVTM, CDR2 ANQGSEA, per germline. The CDR3, as DNA: TGCAGCGCGGGAAGGGGATACAATCAGCCCCAGCATTTT. Translating it yields CSAGRGYNQPQHF.

Ten or more counts support this clone. The chain recombines TRBV7-9 with TRBJ2-2; TRBD1 matches 9 bases. The CDR3 has 18 amino acids. The germline V gene has CDR1 SEHNR and CDR2 FQNEAQ (reference sequence). The trim removed 3 bases at V and 6 bases at J, leaving 14 bases unmatched. CDR3 region: CASSFRETGTGWAGELFF. The CDR3 DNA reads TGTGCCAGCAGCTTTCGTGAAACCGGGACAGGGTGGGCCGGGGAGCTGTTTTTT.

The sample holds many counts of this clone. This chain connects TRBV12-3 or TRBV12-4 to TRBJ2-7; possible D gene TRBD2, 6 bases. The CDR3 is 13 amino acids. Trimming removed 1 base at V and 2 bases at J, with 6 bases between. The CDR3 reads CASSLGTTYEQYF. CDR3 bases: TGTGCCAGCAGTTTAGGGACTACCTACGAGCAGTACTTC.